This T cell receptor (beta chain) stems from a study of low-dose radiotherapy and immunotherapy resistance in tumors. Overall study context: Members of Cohort 2 were treated with 1 Gy per fraction every two weeks; their total was 13 Gy over 26 weeks. A daily 300 mg dose of oral aspirin was taken by patients for four cycles from cycle 1 day 1.

Unmatched junction bases numbered 10, after V lost 4 bases and J lost 8 bases. The CDR3 is 15 residues long. Germline V gene data show CDR1 as SGHRS and CDR2 as YFSETQ. TRAV and TRBV primers primed cDNA for both TCRalpha and TCRbeta. Amplification, which lasted 20 to 25 PCR cycles, used a constant-region primer and V-primer adapter to amplify TCRs. In vitro transcription served to amplify the isolated mRNA. One entry per CDR3 protein results from TCRdb running MiXCR on the reads. The sample has 64,000 or so distinct CDR3 sequences, approximately 25% seen once. Time point specified: before trial treatment. At least ten counts were recorded for this clonotype.

This receptor was taken from a male donor with rectosigmoid adenocarcinoma. The chain links TRBV5-1 to TRBJ1-4; TRBD1 matches 8 bases. Sequencing used PBMCs, obtained before treatment. CDR3 loop: CASSPAQGAGEKLFF. The CDR3 DNA reads as TGCGCCAGCAGCCCGGCCCAGGGGGCAGGGGAAAAACTGTTTTTT.